Listed below are T cell receptor beta chains from one sample, sequenced in a study of blood T cell repertoires in COVID-19. Sequencing was performed with immunoSEQ multiplex PCR; in TCRdb, only in-frame clones are kept and a portion is missing. The sample yields about 180,000 clones, about 89% seen once. The sample consisted of peripheral blood. The receptor source for this set is a man aged 35 to 55 with active or convalescent COVID-19. CDR3s include the opening cysteine and the closing phenylalanine or tryptophan. The D gene is left open where the match is weak. Rows may omit the clone size; those that give it use once, few, many or a size class.

>.|TRBJ1-1|TRBD1|TRBV5-6
TGTGCCAGCAGCCTGGACAGGAGGAACACTGAAGCTTTCTTT
CASSLDRRNTEAFF
>.|TRBJ1-6|TRBD1|TRBV7-2
TGTGCCAGCAGCTTAGAAGCCAGGGGGCGCGTTAATTCACCCCTCCACTTT
CASSLEARGRVNSPLHF
>.|TRBJ2-2|TRBD1|TRBV7-2
TGTGCCAGCAGCTCACAGGGGGTTGGGGAGCTGTTTTTT
CASSSQGVGELFF
>.|TRBJ2-3|.|TRBV3-1/TRBV3-2
TGTGCCAGCAGGATGAATGGTCAGGCTACGCAGTATTTT
CASRMNGQATQYF
>.|TRBJ1-3|.|TRBV5-6
TGTGCCAGCAGCGGCGGGATCTTCTCTGGAAACACCATATATTTT
CASSGGIFSGNTIYF
>once|TRBJ2-2|.|TRBV5-4
TGTGCCAGCAGCTTGCCAGCGAACACCGGGGAGCTGTTTTTT
CASSLPANTGELFF
>.|TRBJ1-1|.|TRBV5-1
TGCGCCAGCAGCTTGAAAGGGGTAACTGAAGCTTTCTTT
CASSLKGVTEAFF
>few|TRBJ2-2|.|TRBV11-3
TGTGCCAGCAGCGACCGCTGGCGGGGAACCGGGGAGCTGTTTTTT
CASSDRWRGTGELFF
>.|TRBJ2-2|.|TRBV27
TGTGCCAGCAGTCTCAACAGGGCCGGGGAGCTGTTTTTT
CASSLNRAGELFF
>once|TRBJ2-5|TRBD1|TRBV5-1
TGCGCCAGCAGCTCCACAGGGGGGATAGAGACCCAGTACTTC
CASSSTGGIETQYF
>.|TRBJ1-3|.|TRBV7-9
TGTGCCAGCAGCTTAGGATACGAGGAGCGGGTATATTTT
CASSLGYEERVYF
>few|TRBJ2-2|TRBD2|TRBV11-2
TGTGCCAGCAGCTTCGGACTAGCGGGGCGCACCGGGGAGCTGTTTTTT
CASSFGLAGRTGELFF
>.|TRBJ2-7|.|TRBV6-2/TRBV6-3
TGTGCCAGCAGCCTCGACAGACCCTACGAGCAGTACTTC
CASSLDRPYEQYF
>once|TRBJ1-5|TRBD1|TRBV6-5
TGTGCCAGCCGGTGGACAGGGAAGGATCAGCCCCAGCATTTT
CASRWTGKDQPQHF
>.|TRBJ1-2|.|TRBV7-9
TGTGCCAGCAGCCTTGGGCTGGGAGGCGGGAATGGCTACACCTTC
CASSLGLGGGNGYTF
>.|TRBJ2-7|.|TRBV5-6
TGTGCCAGCAGCTTGGGTGGGGACACCTACGAGCAGTACTTC
CASSLGGDTYEQYF
>.|TRBJ1-2|TRBD1|TRBV29-1
TGCAGCGCCGGGACAGGGGATGGCTACACCTTC
CSAGTGDGYTF
>few|TRBJ1-6|TRBD1|TRBV4-1
TGCGCCAGCGGACAGGGCCCTAATTCACCCCTCCACTTT
CASGQGPNSPLHF
>.|TRBJ1-4|TRBD1|TRBV9
TGTGCCAGCAGCGCGCGACAGGGGACTAATGAAAAACTGTTTTTT
CASSARQGTNEKLFF
>.|TRBJ1-2|TRBD1|TRBV28
TGTGCCAGCAGTCCAGGGGGCCTTAACTATGGCTACACCTTC
CASSPGGLNYGYTF
>.|TRBJ2-3|TRBD1|TRBV28
TGTGCCAGCAGCCGACAGGGGGCAGGGGCAGATACGCAGTATTTT
CASSRQGAGADTQYF
>.|TRBJ1-2|TRBD1|TRBV7-2
TGTGCCAGCAGCCCGACTGGACAGGCCGTATTGTATGGCTACACCTTC
CASSPTGQAVLYGYTF
>.|TRBJ2-1|TRBD2|TRBV28
TGTGCCAGCAGCCCGGGACTAGCGGGGGGGCGAGCCTACAATGAGCAGTTCTTC
CASSPGLAGGRAYNEQFF
>.|TRBJ1-1|.|TRBV6-2/TRBV6-3
TGTGCCAGCAGTCGTGCTAGTCTGAACACTGAAGCTTTCTTT
CASSRASLNTEAFF
>.|TRBJ2-7|TRBD1|TRBV7-8
TGTGCCAGCAGCGCCCGGGACAGACTCCACTACGAGCAGTACTTC
CASSARDRLHYEQYF
>.|TRBJ1-4|TRBD1|TRBV6-5
TGTGCCAGCAGACCACCCACAGGGGGTGTAGAAAAACTGTTTTTT
CASRPPTGGVEKLFF
>.|TRBJ1-4|.|TRBV9
TGTGCCAGCAGCCCTTACCTCAGGTCCGAGAATGAAAAACTGTTTTTT
CASSPYLRSENEKLFF
>once|TRBJ1-6|.|TRBV18
TGTGCCAGCTCACAAACAGCCTCCTATAATTCACCCCTCCACTTT
CASSQTASYNSPLHF
>.|TRBJ1-2|TRBD1|TRBV4-2
TGTGCCAGCAGCCAAAGCCCTGCAGGGGGCGGCTATGGCTACACCTTC
CASSQSPAGGGYGYTF
>once|TRBJ1-1|TRBD1|TRBV18
TGTGCCAGCGGAAAGACAGGGGGGGGTATAGGCACTGAAGCTTTCTTT
CASGKTGGGIGTEAFF
>.|TRBJ1-1|.|TRBV18
TGTGCCAGCTCACCTCAGGGCCAGGGCACCTACATGAACACTGAAGCTTTCTTT
CASSPQGQGTYMNTEAFF
>few|TRBJ1-1|.|TRBV9
TGTGCCAGCAGCGTAGACCCCGCCAGTCTAGGAGCTTTCTTT
CASSVDPASLGAFF
>.|TRBJ2-3|TRBD2|TRBV5-4
TGTGCCAGCAGCTCAGGACTAGCGGGGTTCACAGATACGCAGTATTTT
CASSSGLAGFTDTQYF
>.|TRBJ1-4|.|TRBV6-5
TGTGCCAGCAGTTACTCGATATATGAGGAAAAACTGTTTTTT
CASSYSIYEEKLFF
>many|TRBJ1-2|TRBD1|TRBV6-5
TGTGCCAGCAGTCGACAGGGGAGGGATGGCTACACCTTC
CASSRQGRDGYTF
>.|TRBJ1-6|TRBD1|TRBV5-5
TGTGCCAGCAGCTTGGCTCCCTCTGGACAGGGGAGTAATTCACCCCTCCACTTT
CASSLAPSGQGSNSPLHF
>once|TRBJ1-6|TRBD1|TRBV18
TGTGCCAGCTCTTACGGACAGGGAAGGAATTCACCCCTCCACTTT
CASSYGQGRNSPLHF
>.|TRBJ2-1|.|TRBV7-8
TGTGCCAGCAGCTTAGTCCTAGCGCCTACCTACAATGAGCAGTTCTTC
CASSLVLAPTYNEQFF
>.|TRBJ1-3|.|TRBV6-6
TGTGCCAGCAGCCTTCCCGACAACGCAAACACCATATATTTT
CASSLPDNANTIYF
>.|TRBJ2-5|TRBD1|TRBV7-3
TGTGCCAGCAGCCTAGGACAGGGGGGCCAAGAGACCCAGTACTTC
CASSLGQGGQETQYF
>.|TRBJ1-1|.|TRBV25-1
TGTGCCAGCAGTGAAGTACAGGGATCTGAAGCTTTCTTT
CASSEVQGSEAFF
>.|TRBJ1-1|TRBD1|TRBV5-4
TGTGCCAGCAGCGTTCAGGGGGGCACTGAAGCTTTCTTT
CASSVQGGTEAFF
>.|TRBJ2-5|.|TRBV5-1
TGCGCCAGCAGCTTCGGGACAACCGGGGAAGAGACCCAGTACTTC
CASSFGTTGEETQYF
>.|TRBJ2-5|.|TRBV6-5
TGTGCCAGCACCCTAAAAGGAGGCTACCAAGAGACCCAGTACTTC
CASTLKGGYQETQYF
>.|TRBJ2-7|TRBD2|TRBV6-2/TRBV6-3
TGTGCCAGCAGTAGAGCGGGGGACCTCTACGAGCAGTACTTC
CASSRAGDLYEQYF
>.|TRBJ2-2|.|TRBV6-4
TGTGCCAGCGCAACTAGAAACACCGGGGAGCTGTTTTTT
CASATRNTGELFF
>.|TRBJ1-1|.|TRBV11-2
TGTGCCAGCAGCTTATCCGGTGTAAACACTGAAGCTTTCTTT
CASSLSGVNTEAFF
>.|TRBJ2-3|TRBD2|TRBV25-1
TGTGCCAGCAGTGTCCGCGGGGGGGCCACAGATACGCAGTATTTT
CASSVRGGATDTQYF
>few|TRBJ1-5|.|TRBV18
TGTGCCAGCGGGGCAGGGGAGAGGAGCAATCAGCCCCAGCATTTT
CASGAGERSNQPQHF